Reported below is one TCR beta chain. V lost 4 bases, J lost 5 bases, and 17 bases lay in between. This CDR3 has 15 residues. From germline, CDR1 is SEHNR and CDR2 FQNEAQ (reference sequence). This record belongs to a study of cytomegalovirus exposure and HLA in healthy donors. The PCR had 60 Vbeta and 13 Jbeta primers. Using immunoSEQ multiplex PCR, the repertoire was profiled, and TCRdb retains in-frame clones only, with some absent. The sample holds approximately 89,000 clones, roughly four fifths seen once. This receptor was taken from a human donor in good health. This chain connects TRBV7-9 to TRBJ1-2; D is perhaps TRBD1 (6 bases). The sample consisted of PBMCs. The CDR3 nucleotides read TGTGCCAGCAGCTCTTGGCCCGACAGGTCGTATGGCTACACCTTC. It is translated as CASSSWPDRSYGYTF. Full variable domain (remainder filled in from reference TRBV7-9 and TRBJ1-2): DTGVSQNPRHKITKRGQNVTFRCDPISEHNRLYWYRQTLGQGPEFLTYFQNEAQLEKSRLLSDRFSAERPKGSFSTLEIQRTEQGDSAMYLCASSSWPDRSYGYTFGSGTRLTVV.